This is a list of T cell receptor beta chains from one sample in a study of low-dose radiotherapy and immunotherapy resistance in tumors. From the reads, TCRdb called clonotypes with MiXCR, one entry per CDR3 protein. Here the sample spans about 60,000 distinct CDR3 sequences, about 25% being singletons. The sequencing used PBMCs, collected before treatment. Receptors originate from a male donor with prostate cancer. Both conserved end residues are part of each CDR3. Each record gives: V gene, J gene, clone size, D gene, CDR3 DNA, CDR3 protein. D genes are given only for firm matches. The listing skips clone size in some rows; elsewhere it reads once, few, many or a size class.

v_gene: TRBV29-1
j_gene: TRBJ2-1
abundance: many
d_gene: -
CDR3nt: TGCAGCGTTGAAAAAGACTCCAATGAGCAGTTCTTC
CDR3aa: CSVEKDSNEQFF

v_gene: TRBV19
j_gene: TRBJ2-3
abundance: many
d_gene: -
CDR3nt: TGTGCCAGTCGTCTGGACTTAAGCACAGATACGCAGTATTTT
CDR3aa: CASRLDLSTDTQYF

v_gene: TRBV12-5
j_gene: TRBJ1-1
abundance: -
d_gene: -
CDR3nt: TGTGCTAGTGGATCCGGTAAAACTGAAGCTTTCTTT
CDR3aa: CASGSGKTEAFF

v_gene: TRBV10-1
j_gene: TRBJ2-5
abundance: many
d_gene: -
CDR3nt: TGCGCCAGCAGTGAGTCGTGGCCCGGCGGGACCCAGTACTTC
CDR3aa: CASSESWPGGTQYF

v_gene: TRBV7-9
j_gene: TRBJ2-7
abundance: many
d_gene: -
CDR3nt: TGTGCCAGCAGCTGGGGCGGCGAGCAGTACTTC
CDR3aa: CASSWGGEQYF

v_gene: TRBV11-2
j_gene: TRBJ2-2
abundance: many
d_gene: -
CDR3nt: TGTGCCAGCATGATCTTGGGGGGGCGTGCCGGGGAGCTGTTTTTT
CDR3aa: CASMILGGRAGELFF

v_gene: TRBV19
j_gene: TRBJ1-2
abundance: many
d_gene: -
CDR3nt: TGTGCCAGTAGTAAAGGGACCAACTATGGCTACACCTTC
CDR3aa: CASSKGTNYGYTF

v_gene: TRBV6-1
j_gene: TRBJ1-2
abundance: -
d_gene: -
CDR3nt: TGTGCCAGCAGTGAAGCGGGAGGGCCGCCCCCCTATGGCTACACCTTC
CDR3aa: CASSEAGGPPPYGYTF

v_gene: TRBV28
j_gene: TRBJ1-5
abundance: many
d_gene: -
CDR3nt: TGTGCCAGCAGTTTAAGAGGTGGCAATCAGCCCCAGCATTTT
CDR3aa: CASSLRGGNQPQHF

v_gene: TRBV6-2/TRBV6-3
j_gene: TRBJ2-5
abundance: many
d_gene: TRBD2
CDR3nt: TGTGCCAGCAGTGTCGAAGCGGGGGCAGAGACCCAGTACTTC
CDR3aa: CASSVEAGAETQYF

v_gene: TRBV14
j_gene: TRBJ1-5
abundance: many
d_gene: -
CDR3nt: TGTGCCAGCAGCCAAGATCAAGGGGACAAGTCTTATAGCAATCAGCCCCAGCATTTT
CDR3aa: CASSQDQGDKSYSNQPQHF

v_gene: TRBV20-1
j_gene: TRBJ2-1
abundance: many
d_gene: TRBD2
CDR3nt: TGCAGTGCAAACCCCCGGCGGGGGACTAGCGGATACAATGAGCAGTTCTTC
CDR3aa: CSANPRRGTSGYNEQFF

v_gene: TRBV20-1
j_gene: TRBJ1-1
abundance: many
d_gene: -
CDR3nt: TGCAGTGCTAAACAGCCGACCACTGAAGCTTTCTTT
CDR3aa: CSAKQPTTEAFF

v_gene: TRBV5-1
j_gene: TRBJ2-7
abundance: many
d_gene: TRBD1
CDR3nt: TGCGCCAGCAGCTCGTCGGGACAGGGGCCAAACGAGCAGTACTTC
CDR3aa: CASSSSGQGPNEQYF

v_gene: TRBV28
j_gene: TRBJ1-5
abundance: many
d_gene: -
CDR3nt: TGTGCCAGCAGTTTAAAGGGGGGGAGGATCTCTTATAGCAATCAGCCCCAGCATTTT
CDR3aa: CASSLKGGRISYSNQPQHF

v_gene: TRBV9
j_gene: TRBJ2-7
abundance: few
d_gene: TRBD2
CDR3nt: TGTGCCAGCAGCGTCGCCCCTAGCGGGAGGGCCGAATACGAGCAGTACTTC
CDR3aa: CASSVAPSGRAEYEQYF

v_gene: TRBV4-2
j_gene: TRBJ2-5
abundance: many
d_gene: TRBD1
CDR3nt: TGTGCCAGCAGCCAAGCGAGGCAGGGGGCGCTGGCTATGGAGACCCAGTACTTC
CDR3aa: CASSQARQGALAMETQYF

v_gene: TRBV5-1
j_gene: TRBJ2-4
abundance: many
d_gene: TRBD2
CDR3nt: TGCGCCAGCAGCCCCGGGACTAGCGGGGGAACTCAGTACTTC
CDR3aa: CASSPGTSGGTQYF

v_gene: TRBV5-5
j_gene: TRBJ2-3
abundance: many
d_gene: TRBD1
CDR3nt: TGTGCCAGCAGCTCCGGACAGGGGCGCACAGATACGCAGTATTTT
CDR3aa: CASSSGQGRTDTQYF

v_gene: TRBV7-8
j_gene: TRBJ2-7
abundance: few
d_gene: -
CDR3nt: TGTGCCAGCAGCTTAGGTCCGGGGCAGGGGTACGAGCAGTACTTC
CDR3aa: CASSLGPGQGYEQYF

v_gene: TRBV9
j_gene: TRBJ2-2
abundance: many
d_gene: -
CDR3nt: TGTGCCAGCAGCACCCTTAGTGGAGCCGGGGAGCTGTTTTTT
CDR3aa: CASSTLSGAGELFF

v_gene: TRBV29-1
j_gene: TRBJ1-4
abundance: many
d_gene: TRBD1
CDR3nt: TGCAGCGTTTCGGACAGGGCCGTTGAAAAACTGTTTTTT
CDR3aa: CSVSDRAVEKLFF

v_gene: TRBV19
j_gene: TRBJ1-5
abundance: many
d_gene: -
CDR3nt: TGTGCCACCGACGGGGGGAATCAGCCCCAGCATTTT
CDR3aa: CATDGGNQPQHF

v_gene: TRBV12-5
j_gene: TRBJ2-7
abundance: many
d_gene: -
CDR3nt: TGTGCTAGTGGTTTCACCCGGGACCGTTCCTACGAGCAGTACTTC
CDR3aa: CASGFTRDRSYEQYF

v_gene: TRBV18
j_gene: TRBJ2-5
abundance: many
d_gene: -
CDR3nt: TGTGCCAGCTCACCAGGAGGGAAAGAGACCCAGTACTTC
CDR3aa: CASSPGGKETQYF

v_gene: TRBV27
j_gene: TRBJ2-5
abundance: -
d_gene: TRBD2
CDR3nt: TGTGCCAGCAGTTCGAGCGGGAGGGCCCATGTAGAGACCCAGTACTTC
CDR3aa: CASSSSGRAHVETQYF

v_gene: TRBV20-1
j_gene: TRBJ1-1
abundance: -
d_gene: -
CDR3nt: TGCAGTGCTAGCGGGGGGGACACTGAAGCTTTCTTT
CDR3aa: CSASGGDTEAFF

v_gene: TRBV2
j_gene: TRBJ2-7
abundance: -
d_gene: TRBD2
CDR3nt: TGTGCCAGCAGCCTCCGGGGGGGTCCCTACGAGCAGTACTTC
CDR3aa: CASSLRGGPYEQYF